A selection of T cell receptor beta chains follows, all from one sample in a study of blood T cell repertoires in COVID-19. Sequencing was performed with immunoSEQ multiplex PCR; in TCRdb, only in-frame clones are kept and a portion is missing. The sample includes over 80,000 clones, 79% of them seen just once. The sample taken for sequencing was peripheral blood. Every receptor here comes from an elderly woman with active or convalescent COVID-19. Each CDR3 is given with its conserved first and last residue. The order of the fields is clone size, J gene, V gene, D gene, CDR3 DNA, CDR3 protein. A D gene is named only where the DNA matches it firmly. Clone size appears in some rows only: once, few, many, or a class for an expanded clone.

NA TRBJ2-7 TRBV7-2 TRBD2 TGTGCCAGCAGCTTACCGGGGCTAGCGGGAGGAGACGAGCAGTACTTC CASSLPGLAGGDEQYF
NA TRBJ2-2 TRBV7-3 NA TGTGCCAGCAGATCAGGACTCGTGAACACCGGGGAGCTGTTTTTT CASRSGLVNTGELFF
few TRBJ2-2 TRBV5-4 TRBD2 TGTGCCAGCAGCCCCGGGGGGGCGCGGAGCACCGGGGAGCTGTTTTTT CASSPGGARSTGELFF
NA TRBJ2-3 TRBV7-2 TRBD1 TGTGCCAGCAGCTCGCCAACAGGGGGCACAGATACGCAGTATTTT CASSSPTGGTDTQYF
once TRBJ2-5 TRBV2 NA TGTGCCAGCAAGGGTCTTATAAGTCGGGGGGAGACCCAGTACTTC CASKGLISRGETQYF
once TRBJ2-3 TRBV10-3 NA TGTGCCATCAGTCAACAGGAGTCTATTAGCACAGATACGCAGTATTTT CAISQQESISTDTQYF
once TRBJ2-1 TRBV18 TRBD2 TGTGCCAGCTCACCGGGACTAGCGGGAAGCGATGAGCAGTTCTTC CASSPGLAGSDEQFF
NA TRBJ1-2 TRBV7-9 TRBD1 TGTGCCAGCAGCTCCGGACAGGGGCAAGAATATGGCTACACCTTC CASSSGQGQEYGYTF
NA TRBJ1-2 TRBV11-2 NA TGTGCCAGCAGCTTAGATCTACTCTCGAGAGGCTACACCTTC CASSLDLLSRGYTF
NA TRBJ2-7 TRBV6-2/TRBV6-3 TRBD2 TGTGCCAGCAGCTTCCTAGCGGGAGGACCCTACGAGCAGTACTTC CASSFLAGGPYEQYF
few TRBJ1-1 TRBV7-2 NA TGTGCCAGCAGCTCAAACCCGGGGAGGGCTTTCTTT CASSSNPGRAFF
NA TRBJ1-2 TRBV4-2 NA TGTGCCAGCAGCCAAGATCTTGGTGAGGTGATGCATGGCTACACCTTC CASSQDLGEVMHGYTF
NA TRBJ2-5 TRBV7-2 TRBD2 TGTGCCAGCAGCCCACGGCAACTAGCGGGAGTAGAGACCCAGTACTTC CASSPRQLAGVETQYF
few TRBJ1-5 TRBV6-5 NA TGTGCCAGCGGCCCGGCAGGGGCCCATCAGCCCCAGCATTTT CASGPAGAHQPQHF